The table lists the clone carrying this T cell receptor (beta chain) with a count of one. The protocol was immunoSEQ multiplex PCR, while the TCRdb copy is restricted to in-frame clones and leaves out a portion. Of some 270,000 clones listed, approximately 90% were seen once; the top ten hold about 3%. This sample is drawn from a study of blood T cell repertoires in COVID-19. Germline V gene data show CDR1 as SGHRS and CDR2 as YFSETQ. This CDR3 region has 15 residues. V dropped 4 bases and J dropped 0 bases, with 13 bases sitting between them. The chain uses TRBV5-1 and TRBJ1-2; weak D call: TRBD1 (6 bases). The source material was PBMCs or T cells enriched from blood (not recorded which). The sequence was obtained from a man between 40 and 49 years old who had been exposed to COVID-19. The CDR3 coding sequence is TGCGCCAGCAGCACGGACAGCATGACTAACTATGGCTACACCTTC. As protein: CASSTDSMTNYGYTF. Full variable domain (remainder filled in from reference TRBV5-1 and TRBJ1-2): KAGVTQTPRYLIKTRGQQVTLSCSPISGHRSVSWYQQTPGQGLQFLFEYFSETQRNKGNFPGRFSGRQFSNSRSEMNVSTLELGDSALYLCASSTDSMTNYGYTFGSGTRLTVV.